One T cell receptor (beta chain) is described in this entry. Followed over time, Seattle patients had been enrolled while infection was active. This sample is part of a study of blood T cell repertoires in COVID-19. Study in general: Sources were T cells, B-cell-depleted T cells, or PBMCs; the material itself was cDNA or gDNA.

In the original workflow: Reference gene primer amplification gave estimated nucleated cell counts. The table came from immunoSEQ multiplex PCR; TCRdb's copy has only in-frame clones and leaves some out. V, J and clone size were drawn from that table, and D and trimming were deduced from the DNA. The table includes a few hundred thousand clones, more than 90% detected once. Sequenced material: peripheral blood. This clonotype was sampled from a person aged 18 to 35 with COVID-19, enrolled during active disease.

The CDR3: CASSSGVRGLAAGELFF. In DNA form, the CDR3 reads TGTGCCAGCAGTTCTGGTGTTAGGGGACTAGCGGCCGGGGAGCTGTTTTTT. V usage is TRBV28 and J usage is TRBJ2-2; 11 nucleotides agree with TRBD2. This CDR3 contains 17 residues. Trimming removed 4 bases from V and 6 bases from J; junction bases left unmatched: 10. CDR1 is MDHEN and CDR2 is SYDVKM in the germline V gene.